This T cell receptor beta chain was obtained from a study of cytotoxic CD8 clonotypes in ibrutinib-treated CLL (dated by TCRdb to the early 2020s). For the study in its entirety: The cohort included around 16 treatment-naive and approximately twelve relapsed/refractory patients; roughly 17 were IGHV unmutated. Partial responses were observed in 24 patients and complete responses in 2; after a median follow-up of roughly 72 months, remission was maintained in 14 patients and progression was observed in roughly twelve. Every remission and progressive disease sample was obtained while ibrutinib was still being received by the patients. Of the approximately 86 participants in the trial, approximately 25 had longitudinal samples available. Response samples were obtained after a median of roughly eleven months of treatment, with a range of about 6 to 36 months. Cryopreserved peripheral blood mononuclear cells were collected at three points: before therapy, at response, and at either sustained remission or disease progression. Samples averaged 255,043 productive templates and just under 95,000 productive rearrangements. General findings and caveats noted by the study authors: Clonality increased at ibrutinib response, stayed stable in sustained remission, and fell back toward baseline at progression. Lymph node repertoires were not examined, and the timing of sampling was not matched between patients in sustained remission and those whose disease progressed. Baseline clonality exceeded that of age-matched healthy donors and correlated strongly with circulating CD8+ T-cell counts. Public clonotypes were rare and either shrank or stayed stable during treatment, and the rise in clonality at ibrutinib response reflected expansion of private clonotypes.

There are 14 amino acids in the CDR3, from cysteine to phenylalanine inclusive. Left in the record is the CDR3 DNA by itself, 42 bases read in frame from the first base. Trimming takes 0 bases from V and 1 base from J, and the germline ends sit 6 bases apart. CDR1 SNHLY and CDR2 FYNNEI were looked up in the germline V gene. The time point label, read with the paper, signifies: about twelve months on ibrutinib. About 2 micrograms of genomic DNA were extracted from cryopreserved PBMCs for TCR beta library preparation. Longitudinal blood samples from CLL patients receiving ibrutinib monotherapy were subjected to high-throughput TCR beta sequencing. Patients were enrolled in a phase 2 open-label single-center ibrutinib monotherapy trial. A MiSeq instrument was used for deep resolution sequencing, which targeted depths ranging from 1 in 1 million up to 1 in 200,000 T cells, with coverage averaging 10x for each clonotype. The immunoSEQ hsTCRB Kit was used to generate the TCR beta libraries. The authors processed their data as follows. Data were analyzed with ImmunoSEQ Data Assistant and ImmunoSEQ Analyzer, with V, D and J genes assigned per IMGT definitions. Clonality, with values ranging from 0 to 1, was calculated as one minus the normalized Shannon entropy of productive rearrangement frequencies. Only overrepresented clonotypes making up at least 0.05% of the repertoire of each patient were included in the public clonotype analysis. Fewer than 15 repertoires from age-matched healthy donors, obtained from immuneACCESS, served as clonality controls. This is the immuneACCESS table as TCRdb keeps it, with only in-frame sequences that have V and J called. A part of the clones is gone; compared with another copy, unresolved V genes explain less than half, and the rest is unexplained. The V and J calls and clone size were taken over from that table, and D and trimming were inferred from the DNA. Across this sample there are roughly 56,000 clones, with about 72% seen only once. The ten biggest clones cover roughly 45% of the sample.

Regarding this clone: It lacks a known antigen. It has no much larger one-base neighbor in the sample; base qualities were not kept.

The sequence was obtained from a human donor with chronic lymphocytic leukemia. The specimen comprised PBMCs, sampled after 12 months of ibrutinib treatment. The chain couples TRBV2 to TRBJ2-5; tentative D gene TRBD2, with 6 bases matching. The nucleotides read TGTGCCAGCAGTGAAGCTAGCGGCCAAGAGACCCAGTACTTC. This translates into CASSEASGQETQYF.